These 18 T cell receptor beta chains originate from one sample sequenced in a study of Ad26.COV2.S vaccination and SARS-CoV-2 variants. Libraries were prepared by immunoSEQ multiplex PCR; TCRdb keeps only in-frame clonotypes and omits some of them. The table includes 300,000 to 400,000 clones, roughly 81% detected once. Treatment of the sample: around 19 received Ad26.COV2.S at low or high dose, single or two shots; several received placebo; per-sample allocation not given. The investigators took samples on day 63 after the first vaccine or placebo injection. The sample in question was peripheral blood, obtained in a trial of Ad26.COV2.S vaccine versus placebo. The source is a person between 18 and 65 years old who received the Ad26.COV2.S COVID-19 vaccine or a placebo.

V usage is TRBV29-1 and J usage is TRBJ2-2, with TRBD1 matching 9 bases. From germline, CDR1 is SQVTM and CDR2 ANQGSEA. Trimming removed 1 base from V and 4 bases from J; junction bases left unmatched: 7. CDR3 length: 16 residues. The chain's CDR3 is CSVEVPGQGSTGELFF. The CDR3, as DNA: TGCAGCGTTGAAGTCCCGGGACAGGGCAGCACCGGGGAGCTGTTTTTT.

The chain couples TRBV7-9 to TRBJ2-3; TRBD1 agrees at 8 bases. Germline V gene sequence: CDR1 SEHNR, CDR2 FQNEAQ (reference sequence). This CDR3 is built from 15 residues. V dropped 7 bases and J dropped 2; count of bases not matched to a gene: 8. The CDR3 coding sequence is TGTGCCAGCACTCGACAGGGGCGAGTCACAGATACGCAGTATTTT. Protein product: CASTRQGRVTDTQYF.

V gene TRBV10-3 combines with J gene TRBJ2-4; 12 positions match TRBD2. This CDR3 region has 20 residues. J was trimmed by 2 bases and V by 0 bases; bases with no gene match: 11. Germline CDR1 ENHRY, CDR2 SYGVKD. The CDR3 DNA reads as TGTGCCATCAGTGAGTCGAGCCTAGCGGGAGGGGGGTATACCAAAAACATTCAGTACTTC. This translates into CAISESSLAGGGYTKNIQYF.

This chain's CDR3 is CASSQDSGVRKLFF. CDR3 in DNA: TGTGCCAGCAGCCAGGACAGTGGTGTTAGAAAACTGTTTTTT. This chain joins TRBV7-9 and TRBJ1-4; the D gene is possibly TRBD1 (6 bases). Germline V lookup: CDR1 SEHNR, CDR2 FQNEAQ (reference sequence). Trimming took off 5 bases at V and 10 bases at J, with 17 bases between the two ends. The CDR3 has 14 amino acids.

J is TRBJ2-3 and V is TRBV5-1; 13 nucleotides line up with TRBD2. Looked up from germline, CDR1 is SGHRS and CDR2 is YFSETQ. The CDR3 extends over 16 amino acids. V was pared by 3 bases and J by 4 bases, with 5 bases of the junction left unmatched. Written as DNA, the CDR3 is TGCGCCAGCAGCTCAACCGGGACTAGCGGGGCAGATACGCAGTATTTT. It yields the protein CASSSTGTSGADTQYF.

CDR3 protein: CASSYSPGQGIPPLHF. DNA for the CDR3: TGTGCCAGCAGTTATTCCCCGGGACAGGGGATACCCCCCCTCCACTTT. This chain joins TRBV6-6 and TRBJ1-6, with 10 positions matching TRBD1. The CDR3 has 16 amino acids. Trimming removed 3 bases from V and 13 bases from J; junction bases left unmatched: 12. Germline CDR1 MNHNY, CDR2 SVGAGI (reference sequence).

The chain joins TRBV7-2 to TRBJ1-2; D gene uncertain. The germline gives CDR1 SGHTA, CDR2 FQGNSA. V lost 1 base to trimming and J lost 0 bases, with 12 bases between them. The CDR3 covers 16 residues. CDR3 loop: CASSLDSVVTNYGYTF. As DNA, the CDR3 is TGTGCCAGCAGCTTAGATTCGGTCGTAACTAACTATGGCTACACCTTC.

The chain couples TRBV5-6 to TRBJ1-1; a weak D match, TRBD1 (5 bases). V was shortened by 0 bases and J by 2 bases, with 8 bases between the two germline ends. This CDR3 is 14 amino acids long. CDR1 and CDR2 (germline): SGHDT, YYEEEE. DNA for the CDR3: TGTGCCAGCAGCTTGGAGGGGCTCAACACTGAAGCTTTCTTT. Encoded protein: CASSLEGLNTEAFF.

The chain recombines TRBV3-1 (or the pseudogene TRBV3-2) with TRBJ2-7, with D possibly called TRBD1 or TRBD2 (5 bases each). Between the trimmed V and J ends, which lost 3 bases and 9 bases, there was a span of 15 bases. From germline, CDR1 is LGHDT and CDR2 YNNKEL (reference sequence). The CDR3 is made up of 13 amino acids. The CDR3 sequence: CASSQGRTAGQYF. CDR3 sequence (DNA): TGTGCCAGCAGCCAGGGACGGACTGCAGGGCAGTACTTC.

CDR3 DNA: TGTGCCAGCAGTTTGTATAGGGCGAGGGACATTCAGTACTTC. Amino acids: CASSLYRARDIQYF. The chain joins TRBV27 to TRBJ2-4, with D possibly TRBD2 on 5 matching bases. V lost 3 bases, J lost 8 bases, and 14 bases lay in between. There are 14 residues in the CDR3. Per germline, CDR1 MNHEY and CDR2 SMNVEV (reference sequence).

The CDR3: CASNGGQAGNTIYF. In nucleotides, the CDR3 is TGTGCCAGCAATGGAGGCCAGGCTGGAAACACCATATATTTT. This rearrangement joins TRBV6-5 to TRBJ1-3; D gene unclear. The CDR3 contains 14 residues. Germline assignment: CDR1 MNHEY and CDR2 SVGAGI. V dropped 7 bases and J dropped 2 bases, with 12 bases sitting between them.

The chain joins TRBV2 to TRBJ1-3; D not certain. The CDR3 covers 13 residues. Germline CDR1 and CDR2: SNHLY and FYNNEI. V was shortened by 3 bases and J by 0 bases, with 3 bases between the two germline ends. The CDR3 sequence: CASSEGSGNTIYF. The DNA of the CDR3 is TGTGCCAGCAGTGAGGGCTCTGGAAACACCATATATTTT.

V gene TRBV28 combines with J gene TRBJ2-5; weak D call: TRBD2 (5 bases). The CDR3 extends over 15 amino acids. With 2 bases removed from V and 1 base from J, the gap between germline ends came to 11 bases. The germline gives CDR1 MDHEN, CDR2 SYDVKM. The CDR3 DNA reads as TGTGCCAGCAGTTTAAGGCGGGTTACCCAAGAGACCCAGTACTTC. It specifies CASSLRRVTQETQYF. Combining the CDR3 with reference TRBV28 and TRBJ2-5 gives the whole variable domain DVKVTQSSRYLVKRTGEKVFLECVQDMDHENMFWYRQDPGLGLRLIYFSYDVKMKEKGDIPEGYSVSREKKERFSLILESASTNQTSMYLCASSLRRVTQETQYFGPGTRLLVL.

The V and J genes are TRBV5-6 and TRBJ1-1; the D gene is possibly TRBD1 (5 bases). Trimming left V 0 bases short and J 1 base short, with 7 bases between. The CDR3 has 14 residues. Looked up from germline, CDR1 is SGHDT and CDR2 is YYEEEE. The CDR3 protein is CASSLAGTNTEAFF. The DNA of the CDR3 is TGTGCCAGCAGCTTGGCAGGGACGAACACTGAAGCTTTCTTT.

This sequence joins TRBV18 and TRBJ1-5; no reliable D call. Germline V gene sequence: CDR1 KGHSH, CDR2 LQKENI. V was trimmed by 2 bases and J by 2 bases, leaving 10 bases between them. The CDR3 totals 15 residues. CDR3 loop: CASSPSPQGNQPQHF. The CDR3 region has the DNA TGTGCCAGCTCACCATCGCCCCAGGGCAATCAGCCCCAGCATTTT.

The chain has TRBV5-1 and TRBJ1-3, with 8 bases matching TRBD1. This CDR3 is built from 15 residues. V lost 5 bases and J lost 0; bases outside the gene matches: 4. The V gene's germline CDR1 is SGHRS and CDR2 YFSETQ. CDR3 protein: CASRGQADSGNTIYF. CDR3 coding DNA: TGCGCCAGCAGGGGACAGGCGGACTCTGGAAACACCATATATTTT.

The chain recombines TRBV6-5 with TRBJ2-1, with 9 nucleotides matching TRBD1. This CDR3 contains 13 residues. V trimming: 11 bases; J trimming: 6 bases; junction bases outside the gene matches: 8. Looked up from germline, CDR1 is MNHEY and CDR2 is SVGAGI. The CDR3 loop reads CAGNRQGGNEQFF. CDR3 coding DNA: TGTGCCGGCAACCGACAGGGGGGCAATGAGCAGTTCTTC.

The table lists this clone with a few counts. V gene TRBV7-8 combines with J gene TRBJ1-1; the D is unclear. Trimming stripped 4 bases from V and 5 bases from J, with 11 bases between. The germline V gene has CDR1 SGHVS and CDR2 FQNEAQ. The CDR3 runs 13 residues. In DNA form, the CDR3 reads TGTGCCAGCAGCTACGAAGGGCGAACTGAAGCTTTCTTT. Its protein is CASSYEGRTEAFF.